This is a list of T cell receptor beta chains from one sample in a study of cytotoxic CD8 clonotypes in ibrutinib-treated CLL. Repertoires were generated with immunoSEQ multiplex PCR, while TCRdb's copy carries only in-frame clones and drops some. Among some 200,000 clones, roughly three quarters were seen once, and the ten largest hold around 5.9%. This specimen consisted of PBMCs, obtained after 12 months of ibrutinib treatment. These receptors all come from a human donor with chronic lymphocytic leukemia. CDR3s include the opening cysteine and the closing phenylalanine or tryptophan. The order of the fields is D gene, clone size, V gene, J gene, CDR3 DNA, CDR3 protein. A D gene is named only where the DNA matches it firmly. Clone sizes are given selectively: once, few, many, or a class where the clone is expanded.

d_gene: TRBD2; abundance: NA; v_gene: TRBV27; j_gene: TRBJ2-1; CDR3nt: TGTGCCAGCAGTTTATTGGGGGGGACTAGTCGGAATGAGCAGTTCTTC; CDR3aa: CASSLLGGTSRNEQFF
d_gene: NA; abundance: few; v_gene: TRBV18; j_gene: TRBJ1-5; CDR3nt: TGTGCCAGCTCCCCCCGGACTGGATCATATAGCAATCAGCCCCAGCATTTT; CDR3aa: CASSPRTGSYSNQPQHF
d_gene: TRBD2; abundance: NA; v_gene: TRBV7-2; j_gene: TRBJ2-1; CDR3nt: TGTGCCAGCAGCCCATTAGCGGGAGGGCAATCGGGTGAGCAGTTCTTC; CDR3aa: CASSPLAGGQSGEQFF
d_gene: NA; abundance: NA; v_gene: TRBV28; j_gene: TRBJ2-1; CDR3nt: TGTGCCAGCGGGGGCTGGGTCGGGAGAAGCCATGAGCAGTTCTTC; CDR3aa: CASGGWVGRSHEQFF
d_gene: TRBD1; abundance: NA; v_gene: TRBV15; j_gene: TRBJ2-5; CDR3nt: TGTGCCACCAGCAGACCCGGGACAGTCCAAGAGACCCAGTACTTC; CDR3aa: CATSRPGTVQETQYF
d_gene: TRBD2; abundance: NA; v_gene: TRBV20-1; j_gene: TRBJ2-1; CDR3nt: TGCAGTGCAGCGGGACAGCAGTTCTTC; CDR3aa: CSAAGQQFF
d_gene: TRBD1; abundance: NA; v_gene: TRBV5-6; j_gene: TRBJ1-1; CDR3nt: TGTGCCAGCAGCAACAGGGGGCGAGCGAACACTGAAGCTTTCTTT; CDR3aa: CASSNRGRANTEAFF
d_gene: NA; abundance: NA; v_gene: TRBV29-1; j_gene: TRBJ2-7; CDR3nt: TGCAGCGTTGTTCGGGACGAGCAGTACTTC; CDR3aa: CSVVRDEQYF
d_gene: TRBD1; abundance: few; v_gene: TRBV5-1; j_gene: TRBJ1-1; CDR3nt: TGCGCCAGCACCCCTGGGGGACAGCACACTGAAGCTTTCTTT; CDR3aa: CASTPGGQHTEAFF
d_gene: NA; abundance: NA; v_gene: TRBV2; j_gene: TRBJ2-1; CDR3nt: TGTGCCACCAGGGGGGGCGGGTCCTTTAACGCCTACAATGAGCAGTTCTTC; CDR3aa: CATRGGGSFNAYNEQFF
d_gene: NA; abundance: NA; v_gene: TRBV29-1; j_gene: TRBJ1-4; CDR3nt: TGCAGCGTCAAAAGGGACAATAATGAAAAACTGTTTTTT; CDR3aa: CSVKRDNNEKLFF
d_gene: NA; abundance: NA; v_gene: TRBV7-3; j_gene: TRBJ1-1; CDR3nt: TGTGCCAGCAGCGCCGCACCTGGGGCTAACACTGAAGCTTTCTTT; CDR3aa: CASSAAPGANTEAFF
d_gene: NA; abundance: NA; v_gene: TRBV28; j_gene: TRBJ1-2; CDR3nt: TGTGCCAGCAGGTCCAGCTATGGCTACACCTTC; CDR3aa: CASRSSYGYTF
d_gene: NA; abundance: few; v_gene: TRBV29-1; j_gene: TRBJ1-2; CDR3nt: TGCAGCGTTTTCACTAACTATGGCTACACCTTC; CDR3aa: CSVFTNYGYTF